The TCR beta chain described here comes from a study of blood T cell repertoires in COVID-19. Assay used: immunoSEQ multiplex PCR; TCRdb lists only in-frame clones, some missing. The sample lists over 250,000 clones, more than 70% occurring once. CDR3 size: 17 residues. From germline, CDR1 is MNHNS and CDR2 SASEGT. The ends were cut back, 0 bases at V and 0 bases at J, with 12 bases in the middle. Sequencing was carried out using PBMCs or T cells enriched from blood (not recorded which). The chain combines TRBV6-1 with TRBJ2-1, with D perhaps TRBD2 (5 bases). This clonotype was sampled from an older woman in a cohort exposed to, infected with or recovered from COVID-19 (not recorded which). The CDR3 coding sequence is TGTGCCAGCAGTGAAGCGGGGAGACGGTCCTCCTACAATGAGCAGTTCTTC. Translating gives CASSEAGRRSSYNEQFF.